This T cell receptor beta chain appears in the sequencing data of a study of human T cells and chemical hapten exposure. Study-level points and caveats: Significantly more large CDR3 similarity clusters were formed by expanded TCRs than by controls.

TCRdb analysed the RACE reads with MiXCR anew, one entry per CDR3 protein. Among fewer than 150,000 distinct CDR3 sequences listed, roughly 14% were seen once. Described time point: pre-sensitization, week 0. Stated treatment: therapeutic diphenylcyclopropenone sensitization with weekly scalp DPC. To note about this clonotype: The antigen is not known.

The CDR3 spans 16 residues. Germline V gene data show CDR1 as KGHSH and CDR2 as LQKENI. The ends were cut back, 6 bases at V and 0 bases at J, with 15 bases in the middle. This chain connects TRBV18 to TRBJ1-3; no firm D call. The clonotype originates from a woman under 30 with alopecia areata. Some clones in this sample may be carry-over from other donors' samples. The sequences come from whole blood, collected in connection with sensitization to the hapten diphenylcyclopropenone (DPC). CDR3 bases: TGTGCCAGCTCCCTAACGCTGGGCCCCTCTGGAAACACCATATATTTT. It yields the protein CASSLTLGPSGNTIYF.